A single sample is the source of the 21 T cell receptor beta chains below, sequenced in a study of cytomegalovirus exposure and HLA in healthy donors. Libraries were prepared by immunoSEQ multiplex PCR; TCRdb keeps only in-frame clonotypes and omits some of them. The sample yields 55,000 to 70,000 clones, 75% to 90% seen once. Sample: PBMCs. These receptors were collected from a woman between 18 and 29 years old in good health and CMV-seronegative.

CDR3 in DNA: TGTGCCAGCAAGAGTAGGGGGACCGGGGAGCTGTTTTTT. It specifies CASKSRGTGELFF. The rearrangement joins TRBV2 to TRBJ2-2; possible D gene TRBD1, 6 bases. This CDR3 comprises 13 residues. CDR1 is SNHLY and CDR2 is FYNNEI in the germline V gene. The V gene lost 7 bases and the J gene lost 5 bases, with 11 bases spanning the gap.

The chain uses TRBV18 and TRBJ2-7; 13 bases map to TRBD2. J was trimmed by 7 bases and V by 5 bases; bases with no gene match: 8. CDR3 length: 15 residues. Germline-derived CDR1 and CDR2 are KGHSH and LQKENI. The CDR3 region has the DNA TGTGCCAGCTCAACCGGACTAGCGGGAGTGGGGGAGCAGTACTTC. Protein sequence: CASSTGLAGVGEQYF.

The chain recombines TRBV4-1 with TRBJ2-1; 9 positions agree with TRBD2. The V segment lost 4 bases and the J segment 4 bases; nucleotides outside the gene matches: 5. CDR1 and CDR2 from the germline V gene are MGHRA and YSYEKL. The CDR3 is 15 residues long. The CDR3 DNA follows: TGCGCCAGCAGCCTCGCTAGCGGGAAATACAATGAGCAGTTCTTC. The encoded protein is CASSLASGKYNEQFF.

The rearrangement links TRBV7-2 to TRBJ2-7; D may be TRBD2 (6 bases). CDR3 length: 17 amino acids. Looked up from germline, CDR1 is SGHTA and CDR2 is FQGNSA. V dropped 5 bases and J dropped 0 bases, with 20 bases sitting between them. For the CDR3, the DNA is TGTGCCAGCAGCCGCGGGGACGGCCCGAGAATCTCCTACGAGCAGTACTTC. This codes for CASSRGDGPRISYEQYF.

The J gene is TRBJ2-7, the V gene TRBV7-2, with TRBD2 matching over 12 bases. This CDR3 comprises 16 residues. The V gene end was trimmed by 4 bases and the J gene end by 0 bases; junction bases not matched to a gene: 4. The germline CDR1 and CDR2 sequences are SGHTA and FQGNSA. The CDR3 region is CASSSILAGGSYEQYF. The DNA of the CDR3 is TGTGCCAGCAGCTCTATACTAGCGGGGGGCTCCTACGAGCAGTACTTC.

The chain uses TRBV14 and TRBJ2-3; perhaps TRBD2 as D (5 bases). The germline CDR1 and CDR2 sequences are SGHDN and FVKESK. This CDR3 is built from 14 residues. Trimming pared 1 base from V and 0 bases from J, leaving 5 bases between. The CDR3 bases are TGTGCCAGCAGCCAAGGGACTAGCACAGATACGCAGTATTTT. Translation gives CASSQGTSTDTQYF.

V is TRBV30 and J is TRBJ2-7, with 9 bases matching TRBD1. Germline trimming cut 0 bases from V and 2 bases from J; bases unmatched to any gene: 5. Germline V gives CDR1 GTSNPN, CDR2 SVGIG (reference sequence). The CDR3 loop spans 15 amino acids. The CDR3 DNA reads as TGTGCCTGGAGTGTACGTAGGACAGGGGCCTACGAGCAGTACTTC. Amino acid sequence: CAWSVRRTGAYEQYF.

This chain connects TRBV6-5 to TRBJ1-5, with D perhaps matching TRBD1 (6 bases). The CDR3 is 13 amino acids. CDR1 and CDR2 (germline): MNHEY, SVGAGI. Trimming took 6 bases from V and 6 from J, leaving 12 bases between them. CDR3 protein: CASRRTVSQPQHF. CDR3 nucleotides: TGTGCCAGCAGGCGGACAGTTAGTCAGCCCCAGCATTTT.

V and J are TRBV18 and TRBJ2-3, with a possible D match to TRBD2 (6 bases). This CDR3 is built from 15 residues. The germline V and J ends were trimmed by 2 bases and 4 bases, with 13 bases remaining between them. Germline assignment: CDR1 KGHSH and CDR2 LQKENI. This chain's CDR3 is CASSPGGSAADTQYF. Here the CDR3 DNA reads TGTGCCAGCTCACCAGGAGGGAGCGCCGCAGATACGCAGTATTTT.

In its sample, this clone was seen once. The chain joins TRBV4-2 to TRBJ2-7, with D perhaps matching TRBD2 (5 bases). The CDR3 sequence is 16 residues long. V was trimmed by 0 bases and J by 2 bases, leaving 14 bases between them. The germline V gene has CDR1 LGHNA and CDR2 YNFKEQ. The CDR3 nucleotides are TGTGCCAGCAGCCAAGACCTAGGAGGTGAAACCTACGAGCAGTACTTC. It encodes CASSQDLGGETYEQYF.

The rearrangement uses TRBV4-2 and TRBJ1-4; D might be TRBD1 (6 bases). The CDR3 has 15 amino acids. Trimming shortened V by 1 base and J by 6 bases, and 12 bases separated the two germline ends. Germline V gene sequence: CDR1 LGHNA, CDR2 YNFKEQ. This CDR3 is CASSQGQDSHEKLFF. Written as DNA, the CDR3 is TGTGCCAGCAGCCAAGGGCAGGACAGTCATGAAAAACTGTTTTTT.

The gene calls are TRBV28 and TRBJ1-1, with TRBD1 as a possible D gene (6 bases). CDR1 is MDHEN, CDR2 SYDVKM, per germline. The ends were cut back, 0 bases at V and 4 bases at J, with 9 bases in the middle. The CDR3 has 14 residues. This CDR3 is CASSLWGAGTEAFF. Written as DNA, the CDR3 is TGTGCCAGCAGTTTATGGGGGGCAGGCACTGAAGCTTTCTTT.

This rearrangement joins TRBV11-2 to TRBJ2-7; 10 positions agree with TRBD2. Trimming removed 1 base from V and 3 bases from J; junction bases left unmatched: 9. Germline loops: CDR1 SGHAT, CDR2 FQNNGV. CDR3 length: 17 amino acids. CDR3 in DNA: TGTGCCAGCAGCTTAGTATTCCTAGCGGGAGCGAGCTACGAGCAGTACTTC. Amino acid sequence: CASSLVFLAGASYEQYF.

In its sample, this clone was seen once. This sequence joins TRBV28 and TRBJ2-2; TRBD1 matches 9 bases. The V segment lost 7 bases and the J segment 5 bases; nucleotides outside the gene matches: 8. The CDR3 sequence is 15 residues long. In germline, CDR1 is MDHEN, CDR2 SYDVKM. CDR3 sequence: CASNLGDRVTGELFF. The CDR3 bases are TGTGCCAGCAACTTAGGGGACAGGGTGACCGGGGAGCTGTTTTTT.

V gene TRBV6-5 combines with J gene TRBJ2-2; D perhaps matches TRBD2 (7 bases). V was cut by 9 bases and J by 4 bases, with 15 bases left in between. The CDR3 runs 14 residues. CDR1 is MNHEY and CDR2 is SVGAGI in the germline V gene. The CDR3 bases are TGTGCCAGTTGGCGGGGGCGGGGCACCGGGGAGCTGTTTTTT. Translation: CASWRGRGTGELFF.

This rearrangement joins TRBV10-3 to TRBJ2-1; 11 bases line up with TRBD2. This CDR3 is built from 15 residues. Germline V CDR1 and CDR2: ENHRY, SYGVKD. V shed 4 bases and J 6 bases; nucleotides not matched to a gene: 5. Here the CDR3 reads CAISGIAGGPNEQFF. The CDR3 DNA is TGTGCCATCAGTGGAATAGCGGGGGGGCCCAATGAGCAGTTCTTC.

The chain couples TRBV27 to TRBJ1-4, with 8 bases lining up with TRBD1. The CDR3 consists of 19 residues. V trimming: 3 bases; J trimming: 4 bases; junction bases outside the gene matches: 16. Germline CDR1 is MNHEY and CDR2 is SMNVEV (reference sequence). CDR3 nucleotides: TGTGCCAGCAGTTTGTATCCACCGGGACAGGCGAACTATAATGAAAAACTGTTTTTT. Translation: CASSLYPPGQANYNEKLFF.

The chain has TRBV11-2 and TRBJ2-3, with unresolved D. The length of the CDR3 is 13 residues. The ends were cut back, 3 bases at V and 2 bases at J, with 6 bases in the middle. Germline CDR1 SGHAT, CDR2 FQNNGV. This chain's CDR3 is CASSFVPTDTQYF. The CDR3 DNA reads TGTGCCAGCAGCTTCGTTCCCACAGATACGCAGTATTTT.

V usage is TRBV30 and J usage is TRBJ2-7; no firm D call. CDR3 size: 11 residues. Per the germline V gene, CDR1 is GTSNPN and CDR2 is SVGIG (reference sequence). V lost 2 bases and J 3 bases, leaving 5 bases between the germline ends. The CDR3: CAWSISYEQYF. The CDR3, as DNA: TGTGCCTGGAGTATCAGCTACGAGCAGTACTTC.

The J gene is TRBJ2-7, the V gene TRBV9; 12 bases are shared with TRBD2. The length of the CDR3 is 14 residues. Germline CDR1 is SGDLS and CDR2 is YYNGEE. J lost 5 bases, V lost 3 bases, and 3 bases had no gene match. This chain's CDR3 is CASSASSGGDEQYF. The CDR3 nucleotides are TGTGCCAGCAGCGCCTCTAGCGGGGGGGACGAGCAGTACTTC.

The rearrangement links TRBV6-5 to TRBJ1-1; 8 nucleotides match TRBD1. CDR3 size: 16 residues. CDR1 and CDR2 from the germline V gene are MNHEY and SVGAGI. The J segment lost 1 base and the V segment lost 4 bases, leaving 8 bases of the junction unmatched. The CDR3 DNA reads as TGTGCCAGCAGTTTCCGAGACAGGGGACCGAACACTGAAGCTTTCTTT. Its translation: CASSFRDRGPNTEAFF.